The next 2 T cell receptor beta chains were all read from a single sample in a study of shared clonotypes between healthy human individuals. The data were produced by immunoSEQ multiplex PCR, yet TCRdb's version contains in-frame clones alone and is incomplete. The sample lists roughly 680,000 clones, approximately 72% occurring once. The sample taken for sequencing was memory CD4+ T cells sorted from blood. Subset noted: CD45RA-negative fraction. Receptors originate from a woman aged 25 to 39 in good health.

V and J are TRBV30 and TRBJ1-6; a possible D gene is TRBD1 (6 bases). V was trimmed by 0 bases and J by 8 bases, leaving 11 bases between them. CDR3 length equals 14 residues. Germline V gene lookup returns CDR1 GTSNPN and CDR2 SVGIG (reference sequence). CDR3 nucleotides: TGTGCCTGGAGTGTGGCACAGGGCGATTCACCCCTCCACTTT. This gives the protein CAWSVAQGDSPLHF.

Note on this clone: The sample has other DNA sequences that encode this CDR3 too. The chain joins TRBV5-1 to TRBJ2-1; D is unresolved. V lost 5 bases and J 0 bases, leaving 12 bases between the germline ends. The germline V gene encodes CDR1 SGHRS and CDR2 YFSETQ. This CDR3 region has 15 residues. The CDR3 spells CASSPDSSSYNEQFF. The CDR3 bases are TGCGCCAGCAGTCCCGACTCGAGCTCCTACAATGAGCAGTTCTTC.